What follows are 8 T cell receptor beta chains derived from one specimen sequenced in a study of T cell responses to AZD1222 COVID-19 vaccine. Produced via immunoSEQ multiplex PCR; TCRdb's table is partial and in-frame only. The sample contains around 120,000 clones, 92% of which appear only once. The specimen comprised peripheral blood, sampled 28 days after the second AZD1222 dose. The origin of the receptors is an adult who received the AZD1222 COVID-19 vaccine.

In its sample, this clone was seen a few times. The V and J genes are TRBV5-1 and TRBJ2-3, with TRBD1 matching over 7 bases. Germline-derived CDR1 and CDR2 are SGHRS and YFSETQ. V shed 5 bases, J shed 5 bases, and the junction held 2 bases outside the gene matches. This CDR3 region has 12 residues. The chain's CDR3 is CASRRQGDTQYF. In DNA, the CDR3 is TGCGCCAGCAGAAGACAGGGAGATACGCAGTATTTT. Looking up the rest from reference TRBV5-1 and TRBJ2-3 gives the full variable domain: KAGVTQTPRYLIKTRGQQVTLSCSPISGHRSVSWYQQTPGQGLQFLFEYFSETQRNKGNFPGRFSGRQFSNSRSEMNVSTLELGDSALYLCASRRQGDTQYFGPGTRLTVL.

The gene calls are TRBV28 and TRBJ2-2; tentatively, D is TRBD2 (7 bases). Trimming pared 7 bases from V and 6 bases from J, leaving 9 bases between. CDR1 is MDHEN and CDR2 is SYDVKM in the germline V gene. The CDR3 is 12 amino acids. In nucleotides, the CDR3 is TGTGCCAGCACCGGGGGGCCCGGGGAGCTGTTTTTT. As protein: CASTGGPGELFF.

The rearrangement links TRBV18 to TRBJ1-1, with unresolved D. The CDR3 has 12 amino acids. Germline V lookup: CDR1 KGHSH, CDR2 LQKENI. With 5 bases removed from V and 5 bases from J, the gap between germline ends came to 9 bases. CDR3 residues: CASSLEGTEAFF. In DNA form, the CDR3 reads TGTGCCAGCTCATTGGAGGGTACTGAAGCTTTCTTT. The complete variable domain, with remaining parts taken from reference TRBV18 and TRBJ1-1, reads NAGVMQNPRHLVRRRGQEARLRCSPMKGHSHVYWYRQLPEEGLKFMVYLQKENIIDESGMPKERFSAEFPKEGPSILRIQQVVRGDSAAYFCASSLEGTEAFFGQGTRLTVV.

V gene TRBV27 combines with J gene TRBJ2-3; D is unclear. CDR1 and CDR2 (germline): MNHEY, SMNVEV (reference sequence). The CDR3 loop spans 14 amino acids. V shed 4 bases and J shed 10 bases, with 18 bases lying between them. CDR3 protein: CASSSLTSFAAQYF. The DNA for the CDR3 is TGTGCCAGCAGTTCCCTAACGTCCTTTGCAGCGCAGTATTTT.

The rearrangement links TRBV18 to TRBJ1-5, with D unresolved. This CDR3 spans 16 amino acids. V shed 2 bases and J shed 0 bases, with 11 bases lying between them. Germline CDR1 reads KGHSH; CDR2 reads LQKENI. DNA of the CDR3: TGTGCCAGCTCACCATGGGGAGGGCTTAGCAATCAGCCCCAGCATTTT. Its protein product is CASSPWGGLSNQPQHF. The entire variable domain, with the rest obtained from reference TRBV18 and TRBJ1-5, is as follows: NAGVMQNPRHLVRRRGQEARLRCSPMKGHSHVYWYRQLPEEGLKFMVYLQKENIIDESGMPKERFSAEFPKEGPSILRIQQVVRGDSAAYFCASSPWGGLSNQPQHFGDGTRLSIL.

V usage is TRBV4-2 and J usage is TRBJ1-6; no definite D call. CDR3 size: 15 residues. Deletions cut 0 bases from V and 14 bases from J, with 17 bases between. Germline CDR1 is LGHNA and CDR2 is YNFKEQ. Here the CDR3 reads CASSQEIAGRPSLHF. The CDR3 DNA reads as TGTGCCAGCAGCCAAGAAATTGCGGGCAGACCATCCCTCCACTTT.

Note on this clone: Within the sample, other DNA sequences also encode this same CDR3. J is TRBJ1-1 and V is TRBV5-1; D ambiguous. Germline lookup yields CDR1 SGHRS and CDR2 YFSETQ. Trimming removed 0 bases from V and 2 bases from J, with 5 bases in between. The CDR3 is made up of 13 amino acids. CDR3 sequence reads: CASSLDVNTEAFF. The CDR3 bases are TGCGCCAGCAGCTTGGATGTAAACACTGAAGCTTTCTTT.

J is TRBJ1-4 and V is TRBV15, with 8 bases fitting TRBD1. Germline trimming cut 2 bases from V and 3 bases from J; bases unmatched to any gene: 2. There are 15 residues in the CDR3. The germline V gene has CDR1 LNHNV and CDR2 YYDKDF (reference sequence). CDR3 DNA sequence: TGTGCCACCAGCAGACACAGGGGGGCTAATGAAAAACTGTTTTTT. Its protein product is CATSRHRGANEKLFF.